This T cell receptor (beta chain) was sequenced during a study of OX40 agonist ivuxolimab in advanced cancers. The table lists this clone with a count of one. Sequencing was performed with immunoSEQ multiplex PCR; in TCRdb, only in-frame clones are kept and a portion is missing. The sample comprises about 99,000 clones, approximately 95% of which are singletons, and 2% to 2.5% rests with the top ten. The CDR3 is 16 residues long. The V end was cut by 3 bases, the J end by 6 bases, with 19 bases between. CDR1 is PRHDT, CDR2 FYEKMQ, per germline (reference sequence). The source material was CD4+ or CD8+ T cells sorted from blood, sampled in a trial of the OX40 agonist ivuxolimab. The chain combines TRBV13 with TRBJ2-3, with TRBD1 as a possible D gene (6 bases). The TCR was taken from an adult with an advanced solid tumor such as melanoma, head and neck, liver or kidney cancer. In nucleotides, the CDR3 is TGTGCCAGCAGCTTGGCCCGGAATAACAGGGCTGATACGCAGTATTTT. It specifies CASSLARNNRADTQYF.